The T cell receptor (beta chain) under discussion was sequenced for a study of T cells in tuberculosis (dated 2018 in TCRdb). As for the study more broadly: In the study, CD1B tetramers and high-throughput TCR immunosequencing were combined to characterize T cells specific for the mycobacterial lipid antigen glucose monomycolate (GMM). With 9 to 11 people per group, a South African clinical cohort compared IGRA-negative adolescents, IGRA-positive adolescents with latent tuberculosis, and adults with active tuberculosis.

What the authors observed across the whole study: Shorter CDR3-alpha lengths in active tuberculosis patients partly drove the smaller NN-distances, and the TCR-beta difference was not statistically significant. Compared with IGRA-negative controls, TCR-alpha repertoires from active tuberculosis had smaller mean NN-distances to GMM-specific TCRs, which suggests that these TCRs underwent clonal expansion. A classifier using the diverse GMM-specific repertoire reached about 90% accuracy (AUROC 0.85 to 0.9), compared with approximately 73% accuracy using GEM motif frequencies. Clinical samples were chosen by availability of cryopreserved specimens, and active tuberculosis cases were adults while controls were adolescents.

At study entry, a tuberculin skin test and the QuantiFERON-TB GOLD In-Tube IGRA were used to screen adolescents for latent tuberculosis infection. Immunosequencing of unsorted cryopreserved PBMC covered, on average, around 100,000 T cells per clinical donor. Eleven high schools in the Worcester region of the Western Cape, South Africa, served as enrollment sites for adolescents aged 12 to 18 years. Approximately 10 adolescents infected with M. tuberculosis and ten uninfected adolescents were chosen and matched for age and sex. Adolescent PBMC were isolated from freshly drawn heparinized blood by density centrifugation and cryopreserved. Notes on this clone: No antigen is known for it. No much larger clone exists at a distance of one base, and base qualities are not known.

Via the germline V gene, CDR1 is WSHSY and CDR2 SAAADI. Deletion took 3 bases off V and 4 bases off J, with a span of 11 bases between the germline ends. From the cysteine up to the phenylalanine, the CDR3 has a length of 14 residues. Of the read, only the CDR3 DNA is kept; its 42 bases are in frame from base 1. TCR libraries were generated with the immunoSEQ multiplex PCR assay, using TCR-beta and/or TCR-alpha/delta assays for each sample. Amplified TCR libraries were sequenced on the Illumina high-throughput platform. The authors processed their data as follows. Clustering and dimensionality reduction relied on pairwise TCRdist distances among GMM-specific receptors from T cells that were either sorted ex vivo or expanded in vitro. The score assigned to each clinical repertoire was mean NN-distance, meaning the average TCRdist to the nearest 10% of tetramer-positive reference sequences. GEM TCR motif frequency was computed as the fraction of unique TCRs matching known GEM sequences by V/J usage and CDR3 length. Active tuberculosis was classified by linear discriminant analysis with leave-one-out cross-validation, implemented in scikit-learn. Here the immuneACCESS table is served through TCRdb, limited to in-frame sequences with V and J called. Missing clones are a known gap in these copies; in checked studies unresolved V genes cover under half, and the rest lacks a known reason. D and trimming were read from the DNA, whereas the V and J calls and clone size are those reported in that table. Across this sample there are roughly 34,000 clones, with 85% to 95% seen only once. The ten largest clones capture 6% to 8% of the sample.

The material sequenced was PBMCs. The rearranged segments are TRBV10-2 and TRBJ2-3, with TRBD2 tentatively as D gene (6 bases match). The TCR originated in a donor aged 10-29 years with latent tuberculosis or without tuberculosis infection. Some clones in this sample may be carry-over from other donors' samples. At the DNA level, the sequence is TGCGCCAGCAGTGACGAGAGACTAGCAGATACGCAGTATTTT. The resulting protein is CASSDERLADTQYF.